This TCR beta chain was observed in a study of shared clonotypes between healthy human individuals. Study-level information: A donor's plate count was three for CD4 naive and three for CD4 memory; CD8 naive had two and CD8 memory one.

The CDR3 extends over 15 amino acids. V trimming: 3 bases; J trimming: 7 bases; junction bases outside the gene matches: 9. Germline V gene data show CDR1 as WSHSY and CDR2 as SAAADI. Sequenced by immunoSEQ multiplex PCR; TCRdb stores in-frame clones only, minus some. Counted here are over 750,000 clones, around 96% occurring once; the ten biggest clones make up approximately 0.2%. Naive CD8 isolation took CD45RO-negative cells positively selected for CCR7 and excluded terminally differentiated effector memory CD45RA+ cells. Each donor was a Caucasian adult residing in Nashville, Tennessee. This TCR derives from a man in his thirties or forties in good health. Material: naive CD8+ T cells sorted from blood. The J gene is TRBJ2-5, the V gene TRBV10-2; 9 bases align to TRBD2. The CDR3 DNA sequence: TGCGCCAGCAGTGATAAGCCTAGCGGGGTATCGACCCAGTACTTC. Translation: CASSDKPSGVSTQYF.